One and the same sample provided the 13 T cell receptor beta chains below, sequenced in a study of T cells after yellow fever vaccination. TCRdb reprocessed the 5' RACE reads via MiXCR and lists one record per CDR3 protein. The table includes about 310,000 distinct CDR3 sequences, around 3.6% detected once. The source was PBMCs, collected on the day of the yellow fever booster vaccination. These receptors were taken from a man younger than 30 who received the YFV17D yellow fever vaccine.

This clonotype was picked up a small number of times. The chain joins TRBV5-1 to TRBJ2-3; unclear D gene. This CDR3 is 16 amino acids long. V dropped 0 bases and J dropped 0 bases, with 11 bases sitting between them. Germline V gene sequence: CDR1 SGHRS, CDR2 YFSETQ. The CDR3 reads CASSLGYGISTDTQYF. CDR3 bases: TGCGCCAGCAGCTTGGGGTACGGAATTAGCACAGATACGCAGTATTTT.

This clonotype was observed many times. The CDR3 protein is CASSVAGPGGNQPQHF. DNA of the CDR3: TGCGCCAGCAGCGTCGCAGGCCCAGGGGGCAATCAGCCCCAGCATTTT. The chain combines TRBV5-1 with TRBJ1-5; D may be TRBD1 (6 bases). The CDR3 totals 16 residues. Germline V gene sequence: CDR1 SGHRS, CDR2 YFSETQ. Trimming left V 4 bases short and J 2 bases short, with 16 bases between.

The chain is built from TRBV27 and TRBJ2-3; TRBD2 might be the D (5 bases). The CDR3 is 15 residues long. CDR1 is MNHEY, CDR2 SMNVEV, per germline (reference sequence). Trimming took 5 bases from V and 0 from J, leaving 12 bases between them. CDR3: CASSQTRTSTDTQYF. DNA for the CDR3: TGTGCCAGCAGTCAAACTCGGACTAGCACAGATACGCAGTATTTT.

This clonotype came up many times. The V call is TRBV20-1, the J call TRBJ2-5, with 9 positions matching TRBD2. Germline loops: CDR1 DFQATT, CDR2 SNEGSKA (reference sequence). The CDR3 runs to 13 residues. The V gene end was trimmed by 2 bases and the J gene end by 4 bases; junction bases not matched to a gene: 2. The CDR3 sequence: CSARRRGGETQYF. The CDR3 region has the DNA TGCAGTGCTAGACGGCGGGGGGGAGAGACCCAGTACTTC.

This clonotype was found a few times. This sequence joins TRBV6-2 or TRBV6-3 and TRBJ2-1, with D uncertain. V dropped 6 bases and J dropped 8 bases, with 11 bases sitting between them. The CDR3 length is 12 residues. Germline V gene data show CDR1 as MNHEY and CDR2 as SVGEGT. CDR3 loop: CASSLPQDEQFF. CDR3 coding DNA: TGTGCCAGCAGCCTCCCCCAAGATGAGCAGTTCTTC.

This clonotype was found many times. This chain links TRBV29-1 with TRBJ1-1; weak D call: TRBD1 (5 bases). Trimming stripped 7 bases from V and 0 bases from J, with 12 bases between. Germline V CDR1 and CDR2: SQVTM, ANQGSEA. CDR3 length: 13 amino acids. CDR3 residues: CSGGAVMNTEAFF. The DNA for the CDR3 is TGCAGCGGTGGGGCGGTTATGAACACTGAAGCTTTCTTT.

The CDR3 nucleotides are TGTGCCAGCAGCCCTCTGAGGACAGGGAAGGATCAGCCCCAGCATTTT. Translated, it gives CASSPLRTGKDQPQHF. The chain is built from TRBV7-8 and TRBJ1-5; TRBD1 matches 8 bases. Germline V gene lookup returns CDR1 SGHVS and CDR2 FQNEAQ. V dropped 5 bases and J dropped 5; count of bases not matched to a gene: 11. The CDR3 consists of 16 residues.

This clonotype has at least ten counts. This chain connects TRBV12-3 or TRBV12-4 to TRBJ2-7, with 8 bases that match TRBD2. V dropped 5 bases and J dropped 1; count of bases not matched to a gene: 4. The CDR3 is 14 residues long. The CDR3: CASSILAGSYEQYF. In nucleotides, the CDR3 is TGTGCCAGCAGTATCTTAGCGGGGTCCTACGAGCAGTACTTC.

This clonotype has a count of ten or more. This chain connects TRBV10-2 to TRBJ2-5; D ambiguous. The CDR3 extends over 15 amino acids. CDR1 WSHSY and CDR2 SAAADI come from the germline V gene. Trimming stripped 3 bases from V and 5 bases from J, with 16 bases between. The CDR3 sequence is CASSDLSRGTETQYF. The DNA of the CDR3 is TGCGCCAGCAGTGACTTGTCCCGAGGTACGGAGACCCAGTACTTC.

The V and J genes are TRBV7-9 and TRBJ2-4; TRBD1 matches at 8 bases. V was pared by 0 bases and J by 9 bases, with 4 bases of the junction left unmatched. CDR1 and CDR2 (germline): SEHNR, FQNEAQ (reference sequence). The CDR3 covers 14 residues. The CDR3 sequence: CASSLARTGFIQYF. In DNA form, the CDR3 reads TGTGCCAGCAGCTTAGCCCGGACAGGGTTCATTCAGTACTTC.

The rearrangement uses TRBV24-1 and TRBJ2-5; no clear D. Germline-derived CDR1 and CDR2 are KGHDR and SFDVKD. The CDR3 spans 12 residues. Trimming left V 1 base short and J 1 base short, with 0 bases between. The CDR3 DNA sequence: TGTGCCACCAGTGATTTCCAAGAGACCCAGTACTTC. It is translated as CATSDFQETQYF.

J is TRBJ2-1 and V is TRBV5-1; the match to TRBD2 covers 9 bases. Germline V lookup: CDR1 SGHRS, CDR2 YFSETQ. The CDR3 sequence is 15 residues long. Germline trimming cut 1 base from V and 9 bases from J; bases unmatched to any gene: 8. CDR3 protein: CASSLIAGASGEQFF. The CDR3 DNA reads TGCGCCAGCAGCTTGATAGCGGGGGCGTCGGGTGAGCAGTTCTTC.

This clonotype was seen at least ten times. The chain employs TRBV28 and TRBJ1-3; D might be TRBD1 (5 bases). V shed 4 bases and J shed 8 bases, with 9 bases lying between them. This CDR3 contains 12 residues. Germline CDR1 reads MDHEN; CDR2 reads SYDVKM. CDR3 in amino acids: CASSSAGDTIYF. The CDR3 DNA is TGTGCCAGCAGTTCCGCGGGGGACACCATATATTTT.